This TCR beta chain was sequenced for a study of T-cell memory formation after mild COVID-19. TCRdb fed the 5' RACE reads into MiXCR, producing one record per CDR3 protein. The repertoire holds roughly 380,000 distinct CDR3 sequences, with around 28% as singletons. Trimming cost V 10 bases and J 6 bases, with 15 bases left between them. CDR3 length: 12 amino acids. Per germline, CDR1 ENHRY and CDR2 SYGVKD. The sequencing sample was made of PBMCs or a T cell subset sorted from them (not recorded which). The chain links TRBV10-3 to TRBJ1-1; maybe TRBD1 (6 bases). The sequence derives from an adult woman who had mild COVID-19 (a few samples of this study predate the infection). Cell type and time point are not known. CDR3 bases: TGTGCCACCGGAGACAGGACCCCTGAAGCTTTCTTT. Residues: CATGDRTPEAFF.